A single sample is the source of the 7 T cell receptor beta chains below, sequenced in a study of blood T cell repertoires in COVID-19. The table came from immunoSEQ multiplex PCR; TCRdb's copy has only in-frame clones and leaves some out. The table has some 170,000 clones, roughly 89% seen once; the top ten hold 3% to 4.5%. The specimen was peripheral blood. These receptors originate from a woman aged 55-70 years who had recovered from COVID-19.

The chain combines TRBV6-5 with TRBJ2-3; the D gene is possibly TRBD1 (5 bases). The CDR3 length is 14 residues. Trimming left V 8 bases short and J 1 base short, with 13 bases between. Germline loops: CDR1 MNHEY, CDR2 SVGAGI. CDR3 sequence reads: CASSSVGRTDTQYF. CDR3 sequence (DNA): TGTGCCAGCTCTTCCGTGGGGCGCACAGATACGCAGTATTTT.

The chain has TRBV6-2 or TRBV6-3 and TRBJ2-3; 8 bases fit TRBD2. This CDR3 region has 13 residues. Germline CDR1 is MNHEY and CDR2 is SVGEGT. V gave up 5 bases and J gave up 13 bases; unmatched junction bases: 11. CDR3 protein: CASSIWTAGGKYF. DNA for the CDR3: TGTGCCAGCAGTATCTGGACCGCGGGGGGAAAGTATTTT.

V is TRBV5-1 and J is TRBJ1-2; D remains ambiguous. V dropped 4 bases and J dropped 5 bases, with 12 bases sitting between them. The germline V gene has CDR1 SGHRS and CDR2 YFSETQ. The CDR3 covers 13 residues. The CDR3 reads CASSEPESYGYTF. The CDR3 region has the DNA TGCGCCAGCAGCGAACCCGAGAGTTATGGCTACACCTTC.

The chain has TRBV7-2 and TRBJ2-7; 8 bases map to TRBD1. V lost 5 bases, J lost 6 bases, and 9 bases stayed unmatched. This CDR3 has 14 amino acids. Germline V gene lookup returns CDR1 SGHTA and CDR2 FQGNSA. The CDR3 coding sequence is TGTGCCAGCAGCCCATGGGCAGGGGGCAGCGAGCAGTACTTC. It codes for CASSPWAGGSEQYF.

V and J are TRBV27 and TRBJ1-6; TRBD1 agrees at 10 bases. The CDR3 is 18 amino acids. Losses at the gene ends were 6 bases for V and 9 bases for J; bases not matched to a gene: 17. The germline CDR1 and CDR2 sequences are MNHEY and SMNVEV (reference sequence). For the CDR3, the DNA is TGTGCCAGCAGCGACCGGGACAGGGGTCCCATATTGCGTTCACCCCTCCACTTT. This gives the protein CASSDRDRGPILRSPLHF.

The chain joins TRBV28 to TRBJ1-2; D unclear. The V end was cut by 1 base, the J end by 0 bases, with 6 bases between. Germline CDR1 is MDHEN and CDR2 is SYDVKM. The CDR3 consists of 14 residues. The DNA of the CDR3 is TGTGCCAGCAGTTTATCGAGCGCTAACTATGGCTACACCTTC. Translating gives CASSLSSANYGYTF.

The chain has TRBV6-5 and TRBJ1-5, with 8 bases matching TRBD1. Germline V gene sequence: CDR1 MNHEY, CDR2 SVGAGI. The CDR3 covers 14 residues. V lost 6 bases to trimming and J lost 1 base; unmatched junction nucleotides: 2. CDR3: CASRDRVSNQPQHF. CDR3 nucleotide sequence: TGTGCCAGCAGGGACAGGGTAAGCAATCAGCCCCAGCATTTT.